Reported below is one T cell receptor beta chain. Antigen unknown. The data were obtained in a study of CD8+ T cells in alopecia areata. Study findings and constraints: Scalp sequencing captures resident alphabeta T cells of normal skin too. In patients, TCRs were shared less clearly than in mice, and HLA may possibly be involved. Higher clonality than in normal scalp was seen in lesional scalp, especially alopecia totalis/universalis.

Extracted from the samples, RNA was reverse transcribed into cDNA to serve as the sequencing template. Only in-frame clones appear in the TCRdb table, and some are missing; sequencing was by immunoSEQ multiplex PCR. The profile shows some 200,000 clones, roughly three fifths of them singletons. This CDR3 comprises 13 residues. CDR1 and CDR2 from the germline V gene are SEHNR and FQNEAQ (reference sequence). The V end lost 4 bases, the J end lost 4 bases, and 10 bases lay between the germline ends. The sample comprised CD8+ T cells sorted from blood. The sequence came from a human donor in good health. The chain carries TRBV7-9 and TRBJ1-1, with D hard to call. CDR3 DNA: TGTGCCAGCAGCTCCCCCGCGGGCACTGAAGCTTTCTTT. It codes for CASSSPAGTEAFF.